One sample yielded the 14 T cell receptor beta chains listed below, sequenced in a study of T cell responses to AZD1222 COVID-19 vaccine (dated by TCRdb to about 2021). The intended sense of this specimen's time point label: baseline before first vaccination. Receptor libraries were prepared by the immunoSEQ multiplex PCR assay. The table was pulled from immuneACCESS by TCRdb, which kept in-frame rearrangements only. Such tables lose some clones; where checked, under half of the loss comes from unresolved V genes, and the rest has no known cause. The sample table lists around 100,000 clones, roughly 89% of them with a count of one. The ten largest clonotypes hold roughly 15% of the sample. The sample consisted of peripheral blood, taken on day 0 of AZD1222 vaccination. All receptors come from an adult in good health.

This rearrangement joins TRBV5-4 to TRBJ2-7; 7 nucleotides agree with TRBD2. The CDR3 extends over 16 amino acids. Germline lookup yields CDR1 SGHNT and CDR2 YYREEE (reference sequence). The V and J ends lost 3 bases and 4 bases, in that order; junction bases with no gene match: 13. The CDR3 DNA is TGTGCCAGCAGCTCCCGGGCCTTTGGGCGGGAGTACGAGCAGTACTTC. As protein: CASSSRAFGREYEQYF.

V gene TRBV11-3 combines with J gene TRBJ2-1; possible D gene TRBD2, 5 bases. This CDR3 comprises 15 residues. Germline V CDR1 and CDR2: SGHNT, YENEEA. V gave up 2 bases and J gave up 4 bases, with 12 bases separating them. The CDR3 DNA sequence: TGTGCCAGCAGCTTAATTAGCGCCGAATACAATGAGCAGTTCTTC. Its translation is CASSLISAEYNEQFF.

V gene TRBV2 combines with J gene TRBJ1-5; D not resolved. The CDR3 length is 13 residues. Looked up from germline, CDR1 is SNHLY and CDR2 is FYNNEI. The V and J ends lost 8 bases and 3 bases respectively, with 11 bases between them. CDR3 DNA: TGTGCCAGCGTAGGGCTTCCCAATCAGCCCCAGCATTTT. It yields the protein CASVGLPNQPQHF.

The chain is built from TRBV2 and TRBJ2-7; D is possibly TRBD2 (6 bases). This CDR3 has 11 residues. CDR1 and CDR2 (germline): SNHLY, FYNNEI. The V end was cut by 4 bases, the J end by 6 bases, with 7 bases between. CDR3 loop: CASSVGGEQYF. CDR3 coding DNA: TGTGCCAGCAGTGTGGGAGGCGAGCAGTACTTC.

This chain joins TRBV29-1 and TRBJ1-1; TRBD1 is a possible D gene (5 bases). Trimming shortened V by 7 bases and J by 3 bases, and 12 bases separated the two germline ends. The CDR3 sequence is 12 residues long. Germline CDR1 is SQVTM and CDR2 is ANQGSEA. CDR3 in amino acids: CSAILGDTEAFF. The CDR3, as DNA: TGCAGCGCAATCTTGGGGGACACTGAAGCTTTCTTT.

CDR3 residues: CASSLRRQLNTEAFF. CDR3 bases: TGTGCCAGCAGCTTAAGGAGACAGTTGAACACTGAAGCTTTCTTT. The J gene is TRBJ1-1, the V gene TRBV11-3, with D perhaps matching TRBD1 (5 bases). V was cut by 2 bases and J by 0 bases, with 10 bases left in between. Germline lookup yields CDR1 SGHNT and CDR2 YENEEA. This CDR3 is built from 15 residues.

This clone was counted a single time. J is TRBJ2-1 and V is TRBV7-3; 8 positions match TRBD2. V was clipped by 1 base and J by 6 bases; unmatched bases: 5. The CDR3 covers 15 residues. CDR1 and CDR2 from the germline V gene are SGHTA and FQGTGA. DNA of the CDR3: TGTGCCAGCAGCTTAAGTCTAGCGGGTGCCAATGAGCAGTTCTTC. Amino acid sequence: CASSLSLAGANEQFF.

V and J are TRBV19 and TRBJ1-6, with TRBD1 matching 11 bases. From germline, CDR1 is LNHDA and CDR2 SQIVND (reference sequence). CDR3 length: 19 residues. V lost 6 bases and J lost 2; bases outside the gene matches: 12. The CDR3 nucleotides are TGTGCCAGTAGCTCATCGCGGACAGGGGGCTTAACCTATAATTCACCCCTCCACTTT. Translation gives CASSSSRTGGLTYNSPLHF.

This sequence joins TRBV5-6 and TRBJ2-3; D ambiguous. Deletions cut 7 bases from V and 5 bases from J, with 8 bases between. The CDR3 has 11 residues. Germline loops: CDR1 SGHDT, CDR2 YYEEEE. CDR3 bases: TGTGCCAGCTCCTATGGAGATACGCAGTATTTT. The encoded protein is CASSYGDTQYF.

This clone has a handful of counts. The chain recombines TRBV2 with TRBJ1-2; D possibly corresponds to TRBD1 (6 bases). The V end was cut by 8 bases, the J end by 2 bases, with 12 bases between. This CDR3 has 13 amino acids. In germline, CDR1 is SNHLY, CDR2 FYNNEI. The CDR3: CASHRAPNYGYTF. The CDR3 DNA is TGTGCCAGCCACAGGGCTCCGAACTATGGCTACACCTTC.

The J gene is TRBJ1-2, the V gene TRBV4-2; D is unclear. Germline V gives CDR1 LGHNA, CDR2 YNFKEQ. The CDR3 contains 14 residues. V was pared by 0 bases and J by 8 bases, with 13 bases between. In nucleotides, the CDR3 is TGTGCCAGCAGCCAAGAAGACGGCTTGGGAGGCTACACCTTC. Encoded protein: CASSQEDGLGGYTF.

The chain recombines TRBV28 with TRBJ1-1, with 9 bases identical to TRBD1. The CDR3 spans 15 residues. Unmatched junction bases numbered 5, after V lost 6 bases and J lost 0 bases. Germline V gene lookup returns CDR1 MDHEN and CDR2 SYDVKM. CDR3 nucleotides: TGTGCCAGCAGGTATACAGGGGGCTTGAACACTGAAGCTTTCTTT. Amino acids: CASRYTGGLNTEAFF. The whole variable domain, filled in from reference TRBV28 and TRBJ1-1, reads DVKVTQSSRYLVKRTGEKVFLECVQDMDHENMFWYRQDPGLGLRLIYFSYDVKMKEKGDIPEGYSVSREKKERFSLILESASTNQTSMYLCASRYTGGLNTEAFFGQGTRLTVV.

The V and J genes are TRBV30 and TRBJ2-3, with D perhaps TRBD1 (5 bases). CDR3 length: 15 amino acids. Germline V gene lookup returns CDR1 GTSNPN and CDR2 SVGIG (reference sequence). V was pared by 0 bases and J by 3 bases, with 13 bases between. CDR3 amino acids: CAWSVQGGITDTQYF. DNA of the CDR3: TGTGCCTGGAGTGTGCAGGGTGGTATAACAGATACGCAGTATTTT.

The CDR3 spells CASSPGTTGGETQYF. The CDR3 DNA sequence: TGTGCCAGCAGCCCTGGGACTACGGGGGGGGAGACCCAGTACTTC. V and J are TRBV9 and TRBJ2-5; TRBD2 aligns across 8 bases. The V segment lost 4 bases and the J segment 5 bases; nucleotides outside the gene matches: 10. From germline, CDR1 is SGDLS and CDR2 YYNGEE. The CDR3 extends over 15 amino acids.